The rows below give T cell receptor beta chains drawn from one sample of a study of T cell responses to AZD1222 COVID-19 vaccine. Some clones are missing from TCRdb's copy, which holds only in-frame ones; the method was immunoSEQ multiplex PCR. The table shows 150,000 or so clones, with less than 95% occurring only once. Material: peripheral blood, obtained on day 0 of AZD1222 vaccination. These receptors all stem from an adult in good health. The CDR3 runs from the conserved cysteine through the conserved F or W. Each record gives: V gene, J gene, D gene, clone size, CDR3 DNA, CDR3 protein. A D gene is named only where the DNA matches it firmly. Some rows have no size entry. The others give once, few or many, or a class for an expanded clone.

TRBV7-2	TRBJ1-2	NA	NA	TGTGCCAGCAGTCCCGACAGGTACTATGGCTACACCTTC	CASSPDRYYGYTF
TRBV11-1	TRBJ1-1	NA	NA	TGTGCCAGCAGCCCGTGGACCGGTACTGAAGCTTTCTTT	CASSPWTGTEAFF
TRBV30	TRBJ2-7	TRBD2	NA	TGTGCCTGGAGTGGGGAGGGACTAGCGGGAGGCTACGAGCAGTACTTC	CAWSGEGLAGGYEQYF
TRBV3-1/TRBV3-2	TRBJ1-6	NA	NA	TGTGCCAGCAGCCAATCCCCAGGGGACAATTCACCCCTCCACTTT	CASSQSPGDNSPLHF
TRBV6-5	TRBJ2-1	NA	NA	TGTGCCAGCAGTTTCAGGGAACCCGCCTACAATGAGCAGTTCTTC	CASSFREPAYNEQFF
TRBV6-4	TRBJ1-1	NA	NA	TGTGCCAGCAGCAGAACTTCGAACACTGAAGCTTTCTTT	CASSRTSNTEAFF
TRBV6-5	TRBJ1-1	NA	few	TGTGCCAGCAGTTACGGGGAAAGAGCTTTCTTT	CASSYGERAFF
TRBV12-3/TRBV12-4	TRBJ1-2	NA	NA	TGTGCCAGCAGCCTGGGTCACGTCAAAGGCTACACCTTC	CASSLGHVKGYTF
TRBV10-1	TRBJ1-2	NA	NA	TGCGCCAGCAGCCTCGACACCAACTATGGCTACACCTTC	CASSLDTNYGYTF
TRBV6-6	TRBJ1-5	TRBD1	NA	TGTGCCAGCAGTCCAATCCCAACAGGGGGAGGCAATCAGCCCCAGCATTTT	CASSPIPTGGGNQPQHF
TRBV5-1	TRBJ2-3	NA	NA	TGCGCCAGCAGCCCTGGAGGGGGATACACAGATACGCAGTATTTT	CASSPGGGYTDTQYF
TRBV11-2	TRBJ2-7	TRBD2	NA	TGTGCCAGCAGCTTATCGGTCGGGGGGTACGAGCAGTACTTC	CASSLSVGGYEQYF
TRBV7-9	TRBJ2-7	TRBD1	NA	TGTGCCAGCAGCTCCACAGGGGTCGAGCAGTACTTC	CASSSTGVEQYF
TRBV19	TRBJ1-2	TRBD1	NA	TGTGCCAGTAGTATCGGGGGACAGGGAGTTTATGGCTACACCTTC	CASSIGGQGVYGYTF
TRBV30	TRBJ1-4	TRBD1	NA	TGTGCCTGGAGTGTACAGGGGGCAAAGACTAATGAAAAACTGTTTTTT	CAWSVQGAKTNEKLFF
TRBV28	TRBJ1-5	NA	NA	TGTGCCAGCAGTTCTACCTTCGGGGGGGTAAGAAATCAGCCCCAGCATTTT	CASSSTFGGVRNQPQHF
TRBV18	TRBJ1-3	NA	NA	TGTGCCAGCTCATCGACGGCAGGAGGAAACACCATATATTTT	CASSSTAGGNTIYF
TRBV2	TRBJ2-7	NA	NA	TGTGCCAGCAGTCTTAGGACCTACGAGCAGTACTTC	CASSLRTYEQYF
TRBV12-3/TRBV12-4	TRBJ2-7	NA	NA	TGTGCCAGCAGTAAAAACTCCTACGAGCAGTACTTC	CASSKNSYEQYF
TRBV7-9	TRBJ2-2	NA	NA	TGTGCCAGCAGCTTAGGACCAGTCGTTGGGAACACCGGGGAGCTGTTTTTT	CASSLGPVVGNTGELFF
TRBV7-8	TRBJ2-5	NA	NA	TGTGCCAGCAGCTTAGTGGGGAGCATGCCAGAGACCCAGTACTTC	CASSLVGSMPETQYF
TRBV19	TRBJ1-6	NA	NA	TGTGCCAGTAGTGGGGCGAGCCGTTCTAATTCACCCCTCCACTTT	CASSGASRSNSPLHF
TRBV7-9	TRBJ1-3	NA	NA	TGTGCCAGCAGTCCCCAGGGGAGAAACACCATATATTTT	CASSPQGRNTIYF
TRBV5-8	TRBJ1-1	TRBD1	once	TGTGCCAGCAGCTCCTCCTTCCGGGACAGGGGAACTGAAGCTTTCTTT	CASSSSFRDRGTEAFF
TRBV9	TRBJ2-1	NA	NA	TGTGCCAGCAGCGTGGTGGTATCTCTAGAAGGCTCCTACAATGAGCAGTTCTTC	CASSVVVSLEGSYNEQFF
TRBV7-9	TRBJ1-1	NA	once	TGTGCCAGCAGCCATCCACAGGAAATAGTTTGGACTGAAGCTTTCTTT	CASSHPQEIVWTEAFF
TRBV10-3	TRBJ2-2	NA	NA	TGTGCCATCAGTGAAATCCCGCAGGTCACCGGGGAGCTGTTTTTT	CAISEIPQVTGELFF
TRBV14	TRBJ1-2	NA	NA	TGTGCCAGCAGCCATTTCGAGTCCCGATTGGGGGCTTACGACTATGGCTACACCTTC	CASSHFESRLGAYDYGYTF
TRBV6-5	TRBJ2-7	NA	NA	TGTGCCAGCAGTCCGAGGAGGGGCGCGGGGGAGCAGTACTTC	CASSPRRGAGEQYF
TRBV18	TRBJ1-1	NA	NA	TGTGCCAGCTCACCACCCCAAGGGATGGGTGAAGCTTTCTTT	CASSPPQGMGEAFF
TRBV2	TRBJ2-6	NA	NA	TGTGCCAGCACCCCGGGACCGGGCTCTGGGGCCAACGTCCTGACTTTC	CASTPGPGSGANVLTF
TRBV7-9	TRBJ2-2	NA	NA	TGTGCCAGCAGCCTAGAGTTGGGGACCGGGGAGCTGTTTTTT	CASSLELGTGELFF